A selection of T cell receptor beta chains follows, all from one sample in a study of blood T cell repertoires in COVID-19. Using immunoSEQ multiplex PCR, the repertoire was profiled, and TCRdb retains in-frame clones only, with some absent. The repertoire holds some 200,000 clones, with approximately 82% as singletons. The sequencing sample was made of PBMCs or T cells enriched from blood (not recorded which). These receptors were collected from a woman in her forties or fifties who had recovered from COVID-19. CDR3s include the opening cysteine and the closing phenylalanine or tryptophan. D genes are given only for firm matches. Some rows have no size entry. The others give once, few or many, or a class for an expanded clone.

V	size	D	J	DNA	CDR3
TRBV11-3	.	TRBD1	TRBJ2-1	TGTGCCAGCAGCTTAGAAGGGACAGGGGGTGGAAAAATGGACAATGAGCAGTTCTTC	CASSLEGTGGGKMDNEQFF
TRBV29-1	few	.	TRBJ2-1	TGCAGCGTTGAAAAGCGGGCCAACTACAATGAGCAGTTCTTC	CSVEKRANYNEQFF
TRBV5-4	.	TRBD2	TRBJ2-2	TGTGCCAGCAGCTTGCGGAGCGGGAGGGCCGTCGCACCTAACACCGGGGAGCTGTTTTTT	CASSLRSGRAVAPNTGELFF
TRBV5-5	.	TRBD1	TRBJ1-4	TGTGCCAGCAGTCTACGTCAGGGGGATAGTGAAAAACTGTTTTTT	CASSLRQGDSEKLFF
TRBV9	.	TRBD2	TRBJ2-3	TGTGCCAGCAGCTTATATGGACTAGCGGGAGGCCAAGATACGCAGTATTTT	CASSLYGLAGGQDTQYF
TRBV30	.	TRBD1	TRBJ2-1	TGTGCCTGGAGTACAGGGGTGAATGAGCAGTTCTTC	CAWSTGVNEQFF
TRBV7-2	few	TRBD2	TRBJ2-5	TGTGCCAGCAGCTTAGTATTTTTGCTTGCGGGAGGCCAGGAGACCCAGTACTTC	CASSLVFLLAGGQETQYF
TRBV6-5	.	.	TRBJ2-3	TGTGCCAGCAGTCTACCCCCAGATACGCAGTATTTT	CASSLPPDTQYF
TRBV5-5	.	.	TRBJ2-1	TGTGCCAGCAGCTTGGATTTTCCGGGAATGATGGGCGATGAGCAGTTCTTC	CASSLDFPGMMGDEQFF
TRBV6-2/TRBV6-3	.	TRBD2	TRBJ2-3	TGTGCCAGCAGTTACTATCGGACTAGCATTCCCGGAACAGATACGCAGTATTTT	CASSYYRTSIPGTDTQYF
TRBV18	once	TRBD2	TRBJ2-4	TGTGCCAGCTCACCAAGTTGGGGTAGCGGGATAGAAGGAAACATTCAGTACTTC	CASSPSWGSGIEGNIQYF
TRBV11-2	few	.	TRBJ2-1	TGTGCCAGCAGCTTAGTTCAGGTCGTTCGCAGTGAGCAGTTCTTC	CASSLVQVVRSEQFF
TRBV28	.	TRBD1	TRBJ1-2	TGTGCCAGCGGTCCGGGACAGGGGAGTCTTTATGGCTACACCTTC	CASGPGQGSLYGYTF
TRBV4-2	few	.	TRBJ1-6	TGTGCCAGCAGCCAAGACGGACAGAATAATTCACCCCTCCACTTT	CASSQDGQNNSPLHF
TRBV7-3	once	.	TRBJ1-3	TGTGCCAGCAGCCAAACAGGGCCTGGAAACACCATATATTTT	CASSQTGPGNTIYF
TRBV2	once	.	TRBJ1-1	TGTGCCAGCAAAGACTCGGACACTGAAGCTTTCTTT	CASKDSDTEAFF